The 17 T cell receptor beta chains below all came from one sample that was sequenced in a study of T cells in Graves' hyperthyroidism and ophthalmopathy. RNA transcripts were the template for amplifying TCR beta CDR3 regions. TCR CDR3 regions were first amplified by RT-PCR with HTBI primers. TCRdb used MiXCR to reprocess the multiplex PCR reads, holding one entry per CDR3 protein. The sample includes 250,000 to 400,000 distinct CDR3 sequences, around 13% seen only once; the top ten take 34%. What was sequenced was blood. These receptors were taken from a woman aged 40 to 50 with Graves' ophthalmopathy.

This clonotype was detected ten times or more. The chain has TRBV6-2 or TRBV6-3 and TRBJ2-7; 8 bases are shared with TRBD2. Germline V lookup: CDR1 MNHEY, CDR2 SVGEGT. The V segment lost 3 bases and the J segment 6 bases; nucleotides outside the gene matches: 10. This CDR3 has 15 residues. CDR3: CASSYTEAGVGEQYF. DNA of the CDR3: TGTGCCAGCAGTTATACGGAAGCGGGAGTAGGCGAGCAGTACTTC.

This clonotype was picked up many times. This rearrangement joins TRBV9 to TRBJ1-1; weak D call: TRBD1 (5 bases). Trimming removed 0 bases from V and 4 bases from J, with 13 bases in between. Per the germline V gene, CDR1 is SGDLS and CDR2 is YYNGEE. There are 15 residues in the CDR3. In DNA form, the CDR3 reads TGTGCCAGCAGCGTAGGGGACGGACTTACCACTGAAGCTTTCTTT. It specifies CASSVGDGLTTEAFF.

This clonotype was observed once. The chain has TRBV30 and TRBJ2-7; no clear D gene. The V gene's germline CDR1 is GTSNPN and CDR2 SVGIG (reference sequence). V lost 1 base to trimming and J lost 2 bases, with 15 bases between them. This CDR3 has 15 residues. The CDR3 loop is CAWSGPVSGTYEQYF. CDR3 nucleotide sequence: TGTGCCTGGAGTGGCCCTGTGTCAGGTACCTACGAGCAGTACTTC. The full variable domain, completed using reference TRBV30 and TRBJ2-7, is SQTIHQWPATLVQPVGSPLSLECTVEGTSNPNLYWYRQAAGRGLQLLFYSVGIGQISSEVPQNLSASRPQDRQFILSSKKLLLSDSGFYLCAWSGPVSGTYEQYFGPGTRLTVT.

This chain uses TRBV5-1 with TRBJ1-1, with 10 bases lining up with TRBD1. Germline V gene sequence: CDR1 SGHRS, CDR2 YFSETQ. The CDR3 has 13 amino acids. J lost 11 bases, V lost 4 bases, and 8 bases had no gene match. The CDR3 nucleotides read TGCGCCAGCAGCCCGGGACAGGGGCGGTCGGCTTTCTTT. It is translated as CASSPGQGRSAFF.

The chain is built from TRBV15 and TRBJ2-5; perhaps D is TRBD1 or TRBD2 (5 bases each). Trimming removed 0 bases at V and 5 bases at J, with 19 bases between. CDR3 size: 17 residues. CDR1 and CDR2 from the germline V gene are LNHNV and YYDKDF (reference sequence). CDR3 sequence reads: CATSRDHTAGARETQYF. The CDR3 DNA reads TGTGCCACCAGCAGAGATCACACCGCCGGGGCCCGGGAGACCCAGTACTTC.

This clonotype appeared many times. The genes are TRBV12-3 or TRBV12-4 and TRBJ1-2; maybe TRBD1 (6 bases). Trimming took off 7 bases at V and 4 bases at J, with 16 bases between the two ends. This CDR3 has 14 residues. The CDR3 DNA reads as TGTGCCAGCACCTCTCCCAGGGACACCTATGGCTACACCTTC. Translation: CASTSPRDTYGYTF.

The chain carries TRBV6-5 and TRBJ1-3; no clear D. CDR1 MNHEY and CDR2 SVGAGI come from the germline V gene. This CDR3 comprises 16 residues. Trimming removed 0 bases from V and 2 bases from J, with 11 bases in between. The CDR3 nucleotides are TGTGCCAGCAGTTACTCTGAGGGTGCAGCTGGAAACACCATATATTTT. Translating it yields CASSYSEGAAGNTIYF.

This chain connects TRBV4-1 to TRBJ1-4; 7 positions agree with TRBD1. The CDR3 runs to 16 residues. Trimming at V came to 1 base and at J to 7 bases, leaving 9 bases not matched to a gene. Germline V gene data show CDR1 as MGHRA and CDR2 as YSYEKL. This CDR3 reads CASSQGVGGRGEKLFF. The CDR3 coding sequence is TGCGCCAGCAGCCAAGGTGTAGGGGGCCGGGGTGAAAAACTGTTTTTT.

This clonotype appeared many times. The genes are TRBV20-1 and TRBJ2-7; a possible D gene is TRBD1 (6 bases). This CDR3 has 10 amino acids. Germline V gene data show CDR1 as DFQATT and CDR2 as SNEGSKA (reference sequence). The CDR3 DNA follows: TGCATAGGGGACAACTACGAGCAGTACTTC. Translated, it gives CIGDNYEQYF.

CDR3 region: CASSIGGGAYGYEQFF. The DNA for the CDR3 is TGTGCCAGTAGTATAGGGGGGGGGGCTTACGGCTATGAGCAGTTCTTC. V and J are TRBV19 and TRBJ2-1; tentative D call: TRBD2 (7 bases). The CDR3 covers 16 residues. V gave up 1 base and J gave up 8 bases, with 18 bases separating them. Looked up from germline, CDR1 is LNHDA and CDR2 is SQIVND (reference sequence).

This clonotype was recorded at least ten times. CDR3 nucleotide sequence: TGTGCCAGCAGCACCTGGACAGGGGGCAACACTGAAGCTTTCTTT. Translating it yields CASSTWTGGNTEAFF. The genes are TRBV13 and TRBJ1-1; 11 bases are shared with TRBD1. Trimming at V came to 5 bases and at J to 2 bases, leaving 4 bases not matched to a gene. This CDR3 has 15 amino acids. Germline-derived CDR1 and CDR2 are PRHDT and FYEKMQ (reference sequence).

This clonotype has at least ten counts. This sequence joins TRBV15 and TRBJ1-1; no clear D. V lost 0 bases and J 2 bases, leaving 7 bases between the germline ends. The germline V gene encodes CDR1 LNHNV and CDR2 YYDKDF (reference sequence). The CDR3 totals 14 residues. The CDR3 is CATSRETINTEAFF. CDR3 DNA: TGTGCCACCAGCAGAGAGACAATCAACACTGAAGCTTTCTTT.

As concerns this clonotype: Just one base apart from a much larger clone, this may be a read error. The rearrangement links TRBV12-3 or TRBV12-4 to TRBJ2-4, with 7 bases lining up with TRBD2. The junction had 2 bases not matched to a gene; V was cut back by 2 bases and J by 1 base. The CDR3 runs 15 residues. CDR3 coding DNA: TGTGCCAGCAGTTTAATGGGGGGGGCCAAAAACATTCAGTACTTC. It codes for CASSLMGGAKNIQYF.

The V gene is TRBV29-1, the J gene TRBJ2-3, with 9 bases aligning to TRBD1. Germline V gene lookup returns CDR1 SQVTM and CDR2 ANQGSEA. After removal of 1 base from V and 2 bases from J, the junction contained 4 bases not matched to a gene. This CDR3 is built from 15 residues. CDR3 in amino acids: CSVEGGTGTTDTQYF. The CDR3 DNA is TGCAGCGTTGAAGGCGGGACAGGGACCACAGATACGCAGTATTTT.

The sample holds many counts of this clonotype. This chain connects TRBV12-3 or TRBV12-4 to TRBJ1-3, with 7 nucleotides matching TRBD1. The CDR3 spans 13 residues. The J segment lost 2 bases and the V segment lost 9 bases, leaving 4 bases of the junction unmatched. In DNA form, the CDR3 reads TGTGCCAGTGGGACAGTAGCTGGAAACACCATATATTTT. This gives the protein CASGTVAGNTIYF.

CDR3 nucleotides: TGTGCCAGCAGCCGACGTTGGACAGGGGATAGAGAGACCCAGTACTTC. Amino acids: CASSRRWTGDRETQYF. The J gene is TRBJ2-5, the V gene TRBV7-8; TRBD1 agrees at 9 bases. V was clipped by 5 bases and J by 4 bases; unmatched bases: 11. Germline-derived CDR1 and CDR2 are SGHVS and FQNEAQ. The CDR3 spans 16 residues.

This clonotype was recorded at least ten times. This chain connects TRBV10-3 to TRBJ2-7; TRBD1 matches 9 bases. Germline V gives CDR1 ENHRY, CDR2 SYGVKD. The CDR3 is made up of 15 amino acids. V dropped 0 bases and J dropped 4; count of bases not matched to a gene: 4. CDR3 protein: CAISESGQGNYEQYF. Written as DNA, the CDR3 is TGTGCCATCAGTGAGTCGGGACAGGGAAATTACGAGCAGTACTTC.